Each of the 32 T cell receptor beta chains below was sequenced from the same sample in a study of shared clonotypes between healthy human individuals. Repertoires were generated with immunoSEQ multiplex PCR, while TCRdb's copy carries only in-frame clones and drops some. Here the sample spans hundreds of thousands of clones, nearly 95% being singletons. Naive CD8 populations comprised CD45RO-negative cells positively selected for CCR7, excluding terminally differentiated effector memory CD45RA+ cells. Input material: naive CD8+ T cells sorted from blood. All receptors come from a man aged 30 to 45 in good health.

V is TRBV2 and J is TRBJ1-2; D not certain. CDR1 SNHLY and CDR2 FYNNEI come from the germline V gene. The length of the CDR3 is 11 residues. V was trimmed by 6 bases and J by 1 base, leaving 3 bases between them. The CDR3 region has the DNA TGTGCCAGCAGCGGTAACTATGGCTACACCTTC. Protein sequence: CASSGNYGYTF.

The chain joins TRBV13 to TRBJ2-5; no clear D gene. The CDR3 sequence is 14 residues long. Trimming shortened V by 5 bases and J by 2 bases, and 12 bases separated the two germline ends. Germline values: CDR1 PRHDT, CDR2 FYEKMQ (reference sequence). CDR3 residues: CASSPRADQETQYF. For the CDR3, the DNA is TGTGCCAGCAGCCCTCGGGCGGATCAAGAGACCCAGTACTTC.

This clone was seen once. This chain uses TRBV9 with TRBJ1-1, with TRBD1 as a possible D gene (5 bases). CDR3 length: 16 residues. The V gene's germline CDR1 is SGDLS and CDR2 YYNGEE. V shed 3 bases and J shed 0 bases, with 15 bases lying between them. The CDR3 sequence: CASSATDWTLNTEAFF. The CDR3 DNA sequence: TGTGCCAGCAGCGCGACCGACTGGACATTGAACACTGAAGCTTTCTTT.

The V gene is TRBV5-1, the J gene TRBJ2-7, with D possibly TRBD1 on 5 matching bases. The CDR3 spans 15 residues. V was clipped by 5 bases and J by 2 bases, with 17 bases between them. The germline CDR1 and CDR2 sequences are SGHRS and YFSETQ. The CDR3 nucleotides are TGCGCCAGCAGGATTACAGGATTTTCAACCTACGAGCAGTACTTC. This encodes CASRITGFSTYEQYF. The entire variable domain, with the rest obtained from reference TRBV5-1 and TRBJ2-7, is as follows: KAGVTQTPRYLIKTRGQQVTLSCSPISGHRSVSWYQQTPGQGLQFLFEYFSETQRNKGNFPGRFSGRQFSNSRSEMNVSTLELGDSALYLCASRITGFSTYEQYFGPGTRLTVT.

J is TRBJ2-5 and V is TRBV29-1, with D possibly called TRBD1 or TRBD2 (5 bases each). Germline-derived CDR1 and CDR2 are SQVTM and ANQGSEA. CDR3 length: 15 amino acids. Trimming pared 4 bases from V and 4 bases from J, leaving 19 bases between. This CDR3 reads CSVVNPRGDGETQYF. CDR3 nucleotides: TGCAGCGTTGTTAACCCTAGAGGGGATGGAGAGACCCAGTACTTC.

The chain employs TRBV9 and TRBJ1-2, with D possibly TRBD1 on 6 matching bases. This CDR3 contains 16 residues. The V gene's germline CDR1 is SGDLS and CDR2 YYNGEE. V was trimmed by 3 bases and J by 4 bases, leaving 19 bases between them. The CDR3 DNA sequence: TGTGCCAGCAGCGGTGCCCTACAGGGCCCATTCTATGGCTACACCTTC. It yields the protein CASSGALQGPFYGYTF.

This chain connects TRBV6-5 to TRBJ1-2; D ambiguous. CDR1 MNHEY and CDR2 SVGAGI come from the germline V gene. V lost 5 bases to trimming and J lost 7 bases, with 20 bases between them. The CDR3 is 15 residues long. CDR3 protein: CASSHRFREPSGYTF. CDR3 coding DNA: TGTGCCAGCAGTCACCGATTCCGGGAGCCCTCTGGCTACACCTTC.

In the case of this clone: Additional DNA sequences in this sample encode the identical CDR3. The chain employs TRBV5-6 and TRBJ2-1, with 8 positions matching TRBD1. Per germline, CDR1 SGHDT and CDR2 YYEEEE. The CDR3 has 13 amino acids. V was clipped by 0 bases and J by 8 bases; unmatched bases: 1. CDR3 in amino acids: CASSLAGGHEQFF. In nucleotides, the CDR3 is TGTGCCAGCAGCTTGGCAGGGGGCCATGAGCAGTTCTTC.

A note on this clone: Other DNA variants within this sample encode the same CDR3. The genes are TRBV29-1 and TRBJ2-7, with unresolved D. The germline gives CDR1 SQVTM, CDR2 ANQGSEA. The CDR3 runs to 11 residues. The ends were cut back, 4 bases at V and 3 bases at J, with 7 bases in the middle. The CDR3 loop reads CSVGSGYEQYF. The CDR3 DNA is TGCAGCGTTGGATCAGGCTACGAGCAGTACTTC.

This rearrangement joins TRBV7-9 to TRBJ2-5, with D possibly matching TRBD1 (5 bases). Germline V gene data show CDR1 as SEHNR and CDR2 as FQNEAQ (reference sequence). CDR3 length: 14 residues. V was cut by 1 base and J by 1 base, with 7 bases left in between. This CDR3 reads CASSLVQAQETQYF. CDR3 coding DNA: TGTGCCAGCAGCTTAGTACAGGCCCAAGAGACCCAGTACTTC. Full variable domain (outside the CDR3, taken from reference TRBV7-9 and TRBJ2-5): DTGVSQNPRHKITKRGQNVTFRCDPISEHNRLYWYRQTLGQGPEFLTYFQNEAQLEKSRLLSDRFSAERPKGSFSTLEIQRTEQGDSAMYLCASSLVQAQETQYFGPGTRLLVL.

V usage is TRBV6-1 and J usage is TRBJ2-7; TRBD1 aligns across 7 bases. CDR1 is MNHNS and CDR2 is SASEGT in the germline V gene. V lost 4 bases to trimming and J lost 5 bases; unmatched junction nucleotides: 11. The CDR3 is 15 amino acids. CDR3 in amino acids: CASSVPGQQDNEQYF. Here the CDR3 DNA reads TGTGCCAGCAGTGTCCCGGGACAGCAAGACAACGAGCAGTACTTC.

This clone was detected only a few times. The V and J genes are TRBV27 and TRBJ1-2, with D uncertain. This CDR3 has 14 residues. CDR1 and CDR2 from the germline V gene are MNHEY and SMNVEV (reference sequence). V lost 1 base and J lost 0, with 6 bases in between. CDR3: CASSLYAANYGYTF. CDR3 DNA sequence: TGTGCCAGCAGTTTATATGCAGCTAACTATGGCTACACCTTC.

The rearrangement joins TRBV13 to TRBJ2-2; no clear D. Germline CDR1 and CDR2: PRHDT and FYEKMQ (reference sequence). CDR3 length: 9 residues. The V end lost 11 bases, the J end lost 7 bases, and 5 bases lay between the germline ends. The CDR3 reads CAVGGELFF. In DNA form, the CDR3 reads TGTGCCGTCGGCGGGGAGCTGTTTTTT.

The J gene is TRBJ2-5, the V gene TRBV7-9; 8 nucleotides match TRBD2. Germline CDR1 reads SEHNR; CDR2 reads FQNEAQ (reference sequence). The CDR3 is 17 residues long. V dropped 5 bases and J dropped 4; count of bases not matched to a gene: 15. DNA of the CDR3: TGTGCCAGCAGCCTTCCCCGGGAGGGCCGCGATCGAGAGACCCAGTACTTC. Its translation is CASSLPREGRDRETQYF.

This clone was detected only a few times. V and J are TRBV28 and TRBJ2-1, with D possibly TRBD2 on 6 matching bases. This CDR3 is 15 amino acids long. From germline, CDR1 is MDHEN and CDR2 SYDVKM. V was cut by 3 bases and J by 7 bases, with 16 bases left in between. CDR3 bases: TGTGCCAGCAGTTTTGGGCCGGGAGAGATTAATGAGCAGTTCTTC. It encodes CASSFGPGEINEQFF.

As for this clone: The sample contains more than one DNA sequence encoding this CDR3. V gene TRBV5-4 combines with J gene TRBJ1-1; no clear D gene. With 0 bases removed from V and 2 bases from J, the gap between germline ends came to 5 bases. CDR1 is SGHNT, CDR2 YYREEE, per germline (reference sequence). This CDR3 is built from 13 residues. The CDR3 bases are TGTGCCAGCAGCTTGGGGGGTAACACTGAAGCTTTCTTT. Translated, it gives CASSLGGNTEAFF.

Points on this clone: Different DNA sequences within this sample yield the same CDR3. The chain joins TRBV9 to TRBJ1-1; D not certain. The CDR3 runs to 10 residues. The ends were cut back, 4 bases at V and 8 bases at J, with 6 bases in the middle. Germline V gene data show CDR1 as SGDLS and CDR2 as YYNGEE. The CDR3 DNA reads TGTGCCAGCAGCCCTCGAGAAGCTTTCTTT. Protein sequence: CASSPREAFF.

The V call is TRBV2, the J call TRBJ2-7; 8 positions agree with TRBD2. The V segment lost 6 bases and the J segment 6 bases; nucleotides outside the gene matches: 7. CDR3 length equals 13 residues. The V gene's germline CDR1 is SNHLY and CDR2 FYNNEI. The CDR3 DNA follows: TGTGCCAGCAGGGGAGCGGGAGAGGTCGAGCAGTACTTC. It is translated as CASRGAGEVEQYF.

This chain links TRBV14 with TRBJ2-1, with D unresolved. The CDR3 runs 16 residues. V was cut by 1 base and J by 0 bases, with 10 bases left in between. The V gene's germline CDR1 is SGHDN and CDR2 FVKESK. The CDR3 sequence is CASSQVISSSYNEQFF. The CDR3 DNA sequence: TGTGCCAGCAGCCAAGTTATTTCAAGCTCCTACAATGAGCAGTTCTTC.

The CDR3 DNA reads TGTGCCAGTGCACCCGACGTGGGGGCAAGGGATGAAAAACTGTTTTTT. Encoded protein: CASAPDVGARDEKLFF. The chain couples TRBV19 to TRBJ1-4, with D tentatively TRBD1 (6 bases). In germline, CDR1 is LNHDA, CDR2 SQIVND (reference sequence). There are 16 residues in the CDR3. V was trimmed by 8 bases and J by 6 bases, leaving 22 bases between them.

The chain carries TRBV20-1 and TRBJ2-7; no firm D call. Trimming removed 5 bases from V and 5 bases from J, with 7 bases in between. This CDR3 is 10 amino acids long. Germline V gene sequence: CDR1 DFQATT, CDR2 SNEGSKA (reference sequence). For the CDR3, the DNA is TGCAGTGCTTTAGAGGACGAGCAGTACTTC. It yields the protein CSALEDEQYF.

The genes are TRBV28 and TRBJ1-2, with a tentative D call TRBD1 (6 bases). The CDR3 spans 16 residues. Germline CDR1 MDHEN, CDR2 SYDVKM. V was trimmed by 6 bases and J by 3 bases, leaving 20 bases between them. The CDR3 bases are TGTGCCAGCAGACCACCGACAGGAGCCAGGGACTATGGCTACACCTTC. It is translated as CASRPPTGARDYGYTF.

This chain links TRBV4-1 with TRBJ2-6; D not certain. Trimming stripped 1 base from V and 0 bases from J, with 4 bases between. CDR1 is MGHRA and CDR2 is YSYEKL in the germline V gene. The CDR3 consists of 15 residues. In DNA form, the CDR3 reads TGCGCCAGCAGCCAAGTTTCCTCTGGGGCCAACGTCCTGACTTTC. Protein sequence: CASSQVSSGANVLTF.

CDR3 residues: CASSVSDNTGELFF. The CDR3 DNA follows: TGTGCCAGCAGTGTGTCAGATAACACCGGGGAGCTGTTTTTT. The chain couples TRBV6-6 to TRBJ2-2; no clear D gene. The CDR3 contains 14 residues. Germline CDR1 and CDR2: MNHNY and SVGAGI (reference sequence). Trimming took off 5 bases at V and 2 bases at J, with 9 bases between the two ends.

The rearrangement uses TRBV7-6 and TRBJ2-7; no firm D call. This CDR3 contains 15 residues. Trimming removed 1 base from V and 6 bases from J, with 16 bases in between. Germline loops: CDR1 SGHVS, CDR2 FNYEAQ. The CDR3: CASSLGWGFGSEQYF. Here the CDR3 DNA reads TGTGCCAGCAGCTTAGGGTGGGGTTTTGGGTCCGAGCAGTACTTC.

The CDR3 coding sequence is TGTGCCAGCAGCTCCGGACTAGCGGGAGGCTACAATGAGCAGTTCTTC. Protein: CASSSGLAGGYNEQFF. The chain has TRBV11-3 and TRBJ2-1; 14 positions agree with TRBD2. Germline assignment: CDR1 SGHNT and CDR2 YENEEA. There are 16 residues in the CDR3. V lost 4 bases, J lost 3 bases, and 2 bases stayed unmatched.

The rearrangement links TRBV29-1 to TRBJ2-2; D ambiguous. CDR3 length: 13 amino acids. Germline CDR1 reads SQVTM; CDR2 reads ANQGSEA. Trimming took 6 bases from V and 1 from J, leaving 9 bases between them. CDR3 nucleotides: TGCAGCGTGGTGGGCTTGAACACCGGGGAGCTGTTTTTT. Translated: CSVVGLNTGELFF.

CDR3 amino acids: CASRSGMGKTQYF. The CDR3 nucleotides are TGTGCCAGCAGGTCAGGGATGGGTAAGACCCAGTACTTC. V is TRBV28 and J is TRBJ2-5; D may be TRBD1 (5 bases). In germline, CDR1 is MDHEN, CDR2 SYDVKM. CDR3 length: 13 amino acids. Trimming removed 6 bases from V and 6 bases from J, with 14 bases in between.

This clone was recorded once. Here the CDR3 reads CASSDQRSSYEQYF. CDR3 nucleotide sequence: TGTGCCAGCAGTGACCAGCGCAGCTCCTACGAGCAGTACTTC. The gene calls are TRBV2 and TRBJ2-7; D ambiguous. The V end lost 3 bases, the J end lost 0 bases, and 9 bases lay between the germline ends. The CDR3 spans 14 residues. Germline V gives CDR1 SNHLY, CDR2 FYNNEI.

This clone was seen a handful of times. The V call is TRBV5-8, the J call TRBJ1-5; 12 bases line up with TRBD1. The trim removed 4 bases at V and 6 bases at J, leaving 8 bases unmatched. The CDR3 runs to 16 residues. Germline V lookup: CDR1 SGHTS, CDR2 YDEGEE. The CDR3 nucleotides read TGTGCCAGCAGCCTGACCGGGACAGGGGGCTCTCAGCCCCAGCATTTT. Translated, it gives CASSLTGTGGSQPQHF.

J is TRBJ2-1 and V is TRBV5-1; TRBD2 is a possible D gene (6 bases). Trimming cost V 0 bases and J 5 bases, with 15 bases left between them. Germline V lookup: CDR1 SGHRS, CDR2 YFSETQ. The CDR3 sequence is 16 residues long. The CDR3 is CASSLGTGSGHNEQFF. CDR3 DNA sequence: TGCGCCAGCAGCTTGGGGACCGGGAGTGGGCACAATGAGCAGTTCTTC.

In this sample, this clone turned up a few times. The chain carries TRBV7-9 and TRBJ2-7; D is unresolved. The germline V and J ends were trimmed by 1 base and 6 bases, with 10 bases remaining between them. This CDR3 spans 13 amino acids. Per the germline V gene, CDR1 is SEHNR and CDR2 is FQNEAQ (reference sequence). DNA of the CDR3: TGTGCCAGCAGCTTAGTACCAAGCCGCGAGCAGTACTTC. Translated: CASSLVPSREQYF. Using reference TRBV7-9 and TRBJ2-7 for the parts outside the CDR3, the full variable domain is DTGVSQNPRHKITKRGQNVTFRCDPISEHNRLYWYRQTLGQGPEFLTYFQNEAQLEKSRLLSDRFSAERPKGSFSTLEIQRTEQGDSAMYLCASSLVPSREQYFGPGTRLTVT.